This TCR beta chain was identified during a study of vaccination and CD4 T cells after COVID-19. Study-wide background: Convalescent patients gave post-COVID blood a median approximately 94 days post-diagnosis, range 35 to 161. Post-vaccination specimens were collected at a median of roughly 65 days following dose two (range 14 to 241).

Study observations and caveats: When vaccine-specific clones from convalescent patients were examined, 304 of 307 were spike mono-reactive. Convalescent patients saw a median about 90% of their reactive clones show up only after vaccination.

TCRdb independently ran MiXCR on the PCR reads; one entry per CDR3 protein. The repertoire holds around 31,000 distinct CDR3 sequences, with about 46% as singletons. There are a few counts of this clonotype. Antigen unknown. As to time point: late sampling 161 to 241 days after vaccination in a few convalescent patients. The CDR3 totals 16 residues. The V and J ends lost 6 bases and 0 bases respectively, with 15 bases between them. Germline lookup yields CDR1 DFQATT and CDR2 SNEGSKA (reference sequence). This chain uses TRBV20-1 with TRBJ1-6; a weak D match, TRBD1 (6 bases). The sequencing used CD4+ T cells from blood, collected about 7 months after SARS-CoV-2 vaccination. This sequence was found in a human donor who had recovered from COVID-19. The CDR3 DNA reads TGCAGTGCGCTGCCCGACAGGATCTCCTATAATTCACCCCTCCACTTT. The encoded protein is CSALPDRISYNSPLHF.